The clone carrying this TCR beta chain was detected many times. The data were obtained in a study of response to subunit inactivated influenza vaccine. Using its own MiXCR run on the RT-PCR reads, TCRdb lists one record per CDR3 protein. The sample consists of roughly 160,000 distinct CDR3 sequences, under 13% of them appearing once. Per the germline V gene, CDR1 is DFQATT and CDR2 is SNEGSKA (reference sequence). The CDR3 is 14 residues long. V gave up 4 bases and J gave up 4 bases; unmatched junction bases: 9. The rearrangement joins TRBV20-1 to TRBJ2-7; 8 positions match TRBD2. This specimen consisted of non-naive T cells sorted from PBMCs, obtained roughly 47 days after vaccination. The source of this sequence is a man aged 50 to 60 who received an inactivated influenza vaccine. CDR3 loop: CSAKTSASYYEQYF. CDR3 bases: TGCAGTGCTAAGACTAGCGCGAGTTATTACGAGCAGTACTTC.